These 13 T cell receptor beta chains originate from one sample sequenced in a study of blood T cells in healthy people across ages. Through a sample-barcoded 5' primer and a J-beta primer mix, a second PCR was run for roughly 6 to 12 cycles. TCRdb re-called the 5' RACE reads with MiXCR, one entry per CDR3 protein. This sample yields hundreds of thousands of distinct CDR3 sequences, of which under 45% are seen a single time; approximately 20% belongs to the top ten. What was sequenced was blood. The receptors were sampled from a man between 60 and 70 years old in good health.

This clonotype was picked up one time. The chain couples TRBV5-1 to TRBJ2-1; D possibly corresponds to TRBD2 (7 bases). This CDR3 comprises 15 residues. The germline V gene has CDR1 SGHRS and CDR2 YFSETQ. Trimming took 3 bases from V and 6 from J, leaving 16 bases between them. The CDR3 reads CASSYPGGGANEQFF. CDR3 DNA: TGCGCCAGCAGCTATCCGGGGGGCGGGGCCAATGAGCAGTTCTTC.

This chain connects TRBV6-6 to TRBJ2-1, with TRBD2 matching over 10 bases. J lost 6 bases, V lost 4 bases, and 12 bases had no gene match. The CDR3 covers 17 residues. Germline-derived CDR1 and CDR2 are MNHNY and SVGAGI (reference sequence). This CDR3 is CASSSTSGIALGNEQFF. In DNA form, the CDR3 reads TGTGCCAGCAGTTCAACTAGCGGGATCGCTCTAGGCAATGAGCAGTTCTTC.

This clonotype came up once. With a much larger clone just one base away, this may be a read error. The CDR3 reads CSALRSGTSRNERYF. CDR3 in DNA: TGCAGTGCTCTTCGATCCGGGACTAGTCGAAACGAGCGGTACTTC. The rearrangement uses TRBV20-1 and TRBJ2-7; 8 positions match TRBD2. Per the germline V gene, CDR1 is DFQATT and CDR2 is SNEGSKA (reference sequence). The CDR3 covers 15 residues.

This chain links TRBV14 with TRBJ2-4; D assignment may be TRBD1 or TRBD2 (5 bases each). Per the germline V gene, CDR1 is SGHDN and CDR2 is FVKESK. V gave up 4 bases and J gave up 4 bases, with 14 bases separating them. This CDR3 contains 15 residues. The CDR3 is CASSPGALGKNIQYF. The DNA for the CDR3 is TGTGCCAGCAGCCCCGGGGCTCTGGGGAAAAACATTCAGTACTTC.

This clonotype occurred a few times. The V and J genes are TRBV9 and TRBJ1-2; D remains ambiguous. The CDR3 has 15 amino acids. Germline CDR1 reads SGDLS; CDR2 reads YYNGEE. The germline V and J ends were trimmed by 0 bases and 4 bases, with 13 bases remaining between them. CDR3 amino acids: CASSVADRGVYGYTF. The CDR3 DNA sequence: TGTGCCAGCAGCGTAGCAGACCGGGGAGTCTATGGCTACACCTTC.

This chain joins TRBV7-2 and TRBJ1-1, with TRBD1 as a possible D gene (6 bases). This CDR3 region has 14 residues. The V end lost 4 bases, the J end lost 4 bases, and 13 bases lay between the germline ends. CDR1 is SGHTA and CDR2 is FQGNSA in the germline V gene. This chain's CDR3 is CASSSAGGVTEAFF. The CDR3 coding sequence is TGTGCCAGCAGCTCTGCGGGGGGCGTCACTGAAGCTTTCTTT.

This chain uses TRBV6-5 with TRBJ2-7, with D perhaps TRBD1 or TRBD2 (6 bases each). This CDR3 has 12 amino acids. Germline CDR1 MNHEY, CDR2 SVGAGI. V was cut by 11 bases and J by 4 bases, with 15 bases left in between. This CDR3 reads CAGGPGKYEQYF. CDR3 nucleotide sequence: TGTGCCGGGGGGCCGGGAAAATACGAGCAGTACTTC.

This clonotype occurred many times. The chain uses TRBV28 and TRBJ2-7; 8 nucleotides align to TRBD2. With 6 bases clipped from V and 1 base from J, the junction kept 8 bases outside the gene matches. CDR3 length: 15 amino acids. Germline CDR1 MDHEN, CDR2 SYDVKM. The CDR3 DNA reads TGTGCCAGCAGCTTGGATAGCGGGGCGTCCTACGAGCAGTACTTC. Its translation is CASSLDSGASYEQYF.

V gene TRBV7-2 combines with J gene TRBJ2-1, with D uncertain. CDR3 length equals 14 residues. Germline V CDR1 and CDR2: SGHTA, FQGNSA. V was cut by 2 bases and J by 9 bases, with 14 bases left in between. The CDR3 nucleotides are TGTGCCAGCAGCTTAATTCCGCAGAGAGGTGAGCAGTTCTTC. Its protein product is CASSLIPQRGEQFF.

This chain uses TRBV7-9 with TRBJ2-7; D ambiguous. From germline, CDR1 is SEHNR and CDR2 FQNEAQ (reference sequence). CDR3 size: 12 residues. Trimming stripped 3 bases from V and 7 bases from J, with 10 bases between. For the CDR3, the DNA is TGTGCCAGCAGCTTCCTAGACAATGAGCAGTACTTC. Amino acid sequence: CASSFLDNEQYF.

CDR3 loop: CASSGRGREDVEYF. CDR3 DNA: TGTGCCAGCAGTGGCAGGGGGCGGGAAGATGTGGAGTATTTT. The chain employs TRBV12-3 or TRBV12-4 and TRBJ2-3, with 8 bases that match TRBD1. The V segment lost 5 bases and the J segment 13 bases; nucleotides outside the gene matches: 14. CDR3 length equals 14 residues.

This clonotype occurred a few times. This chain links TRBV10-3 with TRBJ1-2; D unclear. Germline CDR1 ENHRY, CDR2 SYGVKD. The CDR3 is made up of 12 amino acids. V lost 7 bases and J lost 7, with 13 bases in between. DNA for the CDR3: TGTGCCATCAATCGGGGAGGTCGTGGCTACACCTTC. It codes for CAINRGGRGYTF.

The chain is built from TRBV5-1 and TRBJ2-3, with D tentatively TRBD2 (5 bases). The germline gives CDR1 SGHRS, CDR2 YFSETQ. The CDR3 has 15 amino acids. Trimming took off 5 bases at V and 1 base at J, with 14 bases between the two ends. CDR3 nucleotides: TGCGCCAGCAGTTCGGGGAGACCAGGCACAGATACGCAGTATTTT. This translates into CASSSGRPGTDTQYF.